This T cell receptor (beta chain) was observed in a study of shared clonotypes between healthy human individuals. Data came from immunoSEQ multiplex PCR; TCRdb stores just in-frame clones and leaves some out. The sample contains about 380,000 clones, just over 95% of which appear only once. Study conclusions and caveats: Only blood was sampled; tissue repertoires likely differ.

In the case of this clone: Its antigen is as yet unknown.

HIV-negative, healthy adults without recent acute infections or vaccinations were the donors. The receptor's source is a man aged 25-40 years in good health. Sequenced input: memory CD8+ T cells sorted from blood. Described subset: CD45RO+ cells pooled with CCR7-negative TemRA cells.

CDR3 sequence: CASILGDSPLHF. CDR3 nucleotide sequence: TGTGCCAGCATCCTAGGGGACTCACCCCTCCACTTT. This rearrangement joins TRBV2 to TRBJ1-6, with D tentatively TRBD1 (5 bases). V was shortened by 7 bases and J by 10 bases, with 11 bases between the two germline ends. The CDR3 runs 12 residues. Germline CDR1 and CDR2: SNHLY and FYNNEI.